These 18 T cell receptor beta chains came from one sample sequenced in a study of blood T cell repertoires in COVID-19. The protocol was immunoSEQ multiplex PCR, while the TCRdb copy is restricted to in-frame clones and leaves out a portion. Among 88,000 or so clones, roughly 80% were seen once, and the ten largest hold about 24%. Input material: peripheral blood. All receptors derive from a human donor in a cohort sampled during active COVID-19.

This clone has just one count. The rearrangement joins TRBV11-2 to TRBJ2-2; TRBD2 agrees at 8 bases. The CDR3 runs to 14 residues. Germline assignment: CDR1 SGHAT and CDR2 FQNNGV. This CDR3 reads CASGGRVEAGELFF. CDR3 bases: TGTGCAAGCGGGGGCAGGGTGGAAGCCGGGGAGCTGTTTTTT. The full variable domain, its missing parts supplied by reference TRBV11-2 and TRBJ2-2, is EAGVAQSPRYKIIEKRQSVAFWCNPISGHATLYWYQQILGQGPKLLIQFQNNGVVDDSQLPKDRFSAERLKGVDSTLKIQPAKLEDSAVYLCASGGRVEAGELFFGEGSRLTVL.

The chain links TRBV2 to TRBJ2-1, with 8 positions matching TRBD2. The CDR3 runs to 15 residues. After removal of 5 bases from V and 5 bases from J, the junction contained 8 bases not matched to a gene. Germline CDR1 SNHLY, CDR2 FYNNEI. CDR3 sequence (DNA): TGTGCCAGCAGTTGGGACGGGACTAGTGACAATGAGCAGTTCTTC. Amino acids: CASSWDGTSDNEQFF. The whole variable domain, remainder taken from reference TRBV2 and TRBJ2-1, is EPEVTQTPSHQVTQMGQEVILRCVPISNHLYFYWYRQILGQKVEFLVSFYNNEISEKSEIFDDQFSVERPDGSNFTLKIRSTKLEDSAMYFCASSWDGTSDNEQFFGPGTRLTVL.

This clone occurred a few times. CDR3 amino acids: CASSSLAGGLADTQYF. The CDR3 coding sequence is TGTGCCAGCAGCTCGCTAGCGGGAGGGTTGGCAGATACGCAGTATTTT. The rearrangement uses TRBV7-2 and TRBJ2-3, with 12 bases aligning to TRBD2. With 4 bases clipped from V and 4 bases from J, the junction kept 6 bases outside the gene matches. The CDR3 consists of 16 residues. Germline V CDR1 and CDR2: SGHTA, FQGNSA.

J is TRBJ2-1 and V is TRBV5-1; 8 nucleotides agree with TRBD2. J lost 5 bases, V lost 9 bases, and 7 bases had no gene match. The CDR3 runs to 13 residues. Germline assignment: CDR1 SGHRS and CDR2 YFSETQ. Written as DNA, the CDR3 is TGCGCCACCGCGGGGGGCCCCAACAATGAGCAGTTCTTC. It is translated as CATAGGPNNEQFF.

V usage is TRBV27 and J usage is TRBJ2-7; TRBD1 aligns across 7 bases. Trimming removed 2 bases from V and 3 bases from J; junction bases left unmatched: 1. Germline assignment: CDR1 MNHEY and CDR2 SMNVEV (reference sequence). The CDR3 runs 13 residues. The CDR3 region has the DNA TGTGCCAGCAGTTTAGACAGGGACTACGAGCAGTACTTC. Its translation: CASSLDRDYEQYF.

The chain has TRBV2 and TRBJ1-1, with TRBD1 matching over 9 bases. Losses at the gene ends were 6 bases for V and 2 bases for J; bases not matched to a gene: 4. The germline gives CDR1 SNHLY, CDR2 FYNNEI. The CDR3 sequence is 14 residues long. The CDR3 DNA follows: TGTGCCAGCAGGGCAACAGGGGGCAACACTGAAGCTTTCTTT. This encodes CASRATGGNTEAFF.

V usage is TRBV5-1 and J usage is TRBJ2-3; 9 bases are shared with TRBD1. The J segment lost 4 bases and the V segment lost 4 bases, leaving 10 bases of the junction unmatched. Germline CDR1 reads SGHRS; CDR2 reads YFSETQ. The CDR3 contains 16 residues. The CDR3, as DNA: TGCGCCAGCAGCCCAGGGGACAGGGCCAGTTCAGATACGCAGTATTTT. Encoded protein: CASSPGDRASSDTQYF.

This clone was counted once. The chain uses TRBV9 and TRBJ2-2; 10 bases match TRBD2. The ends lost 0 bases at V and 3 bases at J; junction bases unmatched: 8. CDR3 length equals 18 residues. Germline CDR1 and CDR2: SGDLS and YYNGEE. The CDR3 is CASSVDGSGRWDTGELFF. CDR3 nucleotide sequence: TGTGCCAGCAGCGTAGATGGTAGCGGGAGGTGGGACACCGGGGAGCTGTTTTTT.

The gene calls are TRBV7-9 and TRBJ2-3; TRBD2 matches at 7 bases. This CDR3 is 15 amino acids long. CDR1 and CDR2 (germline): SEHNR, FQNEAQ (reference sequence). Trimming at V came to 5 bases and at J to 2 bases, leaving 7 bases not matched to a gene. The CDR3 bases are TGTGCCAGCAGCCCTACCGGGACTACCACAGATACGCAGTATTTT. This sequence encodes CASSPTGTTTDTQYF.

V is TRBV10-1 and J is TRBJ2-1; 8 nucleotides match TRBD2. After removal of 0 bases from V and 7 bases from J, the junction contained 8 bases not matched to a gene. The CDR3 totals 16 residues. The germline gives CDR1 WNHNN, CDR2 SYGVQD (reference sequence). The CDR3 region has the DNA TGCGCCAGCAGTGAGTCGGGAGCGGGAGCGAATAATGAGCAGTTCTTC. This codes for CASSESGAGANNEQFF.

The rearrangement uses TRBV10-1 and TRBJ2-5; 12 nucleotides match TRBD2. CDR1 and CDR2 (germline): WNHNN, SYGVQD (reference sequence). The CDR3 sequence is 16 residues long. The junction had 7 bases not matched to a gene; V was cut back by 4 bases and J by 4 bases. CDR3 nucleotide sequence: TGCGCCAGCAGTGTAGTGACTAGCGGGAGTCCAGAGACCCAGTACTTC. It encodes CASSVVTSGSPETQYF.

The chain couples TRBV7-9 to TRBJ2-1; 8 bases match TRBD2. The CDR3 has 14 residues. Germline CDR1 is SEHNR and CDR2 is FQNEAQ (reference sequence). V shed 4 bases, J shed 13 bases, and the junction held 12 bases outside the gene matches. This CDR3 reads CASSSVVSSGRQFF. For the CDR3, the DNA is TGTGCCAGCAGCTCCGTGGTCTCCAGCGGGAGACAGTTCTTC.

The chain employs TRBV19 and TRBJ2-6, with D unclear. V lost 7 bases and J 2 bases, leaving 9 bases between the germline ends. Germline assignment: CDR1 LNHDA and CDR2 SQIVND (reference sequence). This CDR3 contains 14 residues. The CDR3 region has the DNA TGTGCCAGTACCGCCCAGGCTGGGGCCAACGTCCTGACTTTC. Its protein product is CASTAQAGANVLTF.

This chain connects TRBV3-1 (or the pseudogene TRBV3-2) to TRBJ1-2; maybe TRBD1 (6 bases). The germline CDR1 and CDR2 sequences are LGHDT and YNNKEL (reference sequence). The V and J ends lost 5 bases and 7 bases respectively, with 11 bases between them. This CDR3 is 12 amino acids long. As DNA, the CDR3 is TGTGCCAGCAGCACCGGGACACTTGGCTACACCTTC. Amino acid sequence: CASSTGTLGYTF.

The chain carries TRBV24-1 and TRBJ2-7; 10 bases line up with TRBD2. V dropped 4 bases and J dropped 5; count of bases not matched to a gene: 10. This CDR3 contains 16 residues. Per germline, CDR1 KGHDR and CDR2 SFDVKD. The CDR3 protein is CATSDQSSGRGHEQYF. The CDR3 nucleotides are TGTGCCACCAGTGACCAATCCAGCGGGAGGGGTCACGAGCAGTACTTC.

For the CDR3, the DNA is TGTGCCAGCAGTCGTACCGGGACAGGGGGACACACCATATATTTT. Translated: CASSRTGTGGHTIYF. J is TRBJ1-3 and V is TRBV7-9; 11 nucleotides align to TRBD1. CDR3 size: 15 residues. Per germline, CDR1 SEHNR and CDR2 FQNEAQ (reference sequence). After removal of 6 bases from V and 8 bases from J, the junction contained 9 bases not matched to a gene.

J is TRBJ2-3 and V is TRBV24-1; tentatively, D is TRBD1 (5 bases). Germline CDR1 KGHDR, CDR2 SFDVKD. V lost 10 bases and J 0 bases, leaving 10 bases between the germline ends. The CDR3 contains 13 residues. As DNA, the CDR3 is TGTGCCACAGGGGATTCTAGCACAGATACGCAGTATTTT. Its translation: CATGDSSTDTQYF.

The chain is built from TRBV28 and TRBJ1-4; 10 nucleotides agree with TRBD1. The CDR3 is 17 residues long. The V segment lost 5 bases and the J segment 0 bases; nucleotides outside the gene matches: 6. Germline CDR1 is MDHEN and CDR2 is SYDVKM. This chain's CDR3 is CASSRDRGTSTNEKLFF. DNA of the CDR3: TGTGCCAGCAGTCGGGACAGGGGAACTTCAACTAATGAAAAACTGTTTTTT. The full variable domain, in which reference TRBV28 and TRBJ1-4 provide the parts outside the CDR3, is DVKVTQSSRYLVKRTGEKVFLECVQDMDHENMFWYRQDPGLGLRLIYFSYDVKMKEKGDIPEGYSVSREKKERFSLILESASTNQTSMYLCASSRDRGTSTNEKLFFGSGTQLSVL.